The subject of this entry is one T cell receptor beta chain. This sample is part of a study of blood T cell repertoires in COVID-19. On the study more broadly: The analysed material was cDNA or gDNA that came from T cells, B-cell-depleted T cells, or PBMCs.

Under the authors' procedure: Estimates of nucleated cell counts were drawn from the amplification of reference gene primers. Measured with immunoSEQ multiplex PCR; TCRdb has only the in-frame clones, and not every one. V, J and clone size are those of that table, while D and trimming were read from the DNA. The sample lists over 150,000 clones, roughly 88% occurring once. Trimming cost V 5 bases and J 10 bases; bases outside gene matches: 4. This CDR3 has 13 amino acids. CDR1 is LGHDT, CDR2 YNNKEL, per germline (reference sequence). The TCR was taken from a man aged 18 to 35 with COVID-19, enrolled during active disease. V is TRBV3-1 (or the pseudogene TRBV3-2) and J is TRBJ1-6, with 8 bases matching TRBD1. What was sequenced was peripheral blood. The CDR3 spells CASSFRQGSPLHF. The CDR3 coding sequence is TGTGCCAGCAGCTTTAGACAGGGGTCACCCCTCCACTTT.